Described below is a single TCR beta chain sequence and its context. These data originate in a study of blood T cell repertoires in COVID-19. Study-wide background: The United States, Italy and Spain provided the acute and convalescent COVID-19 samples. PBMCs, B-cell-depleted T cells, or T cells provided the cDNA or gDNA that made up the material.

The CDR3 runs 14 residues. V trimming: 6 bases; J trimming: 3 bases; junction bases outside the gene matches: 4. CDR1 is MRHNA, CDR2 SNTAGT, per germline. The method was immunoSEQ multiplex PCR; TCRdb's version includes in-frame clones alone and lacks a portion of them. The table records 25,000 or so clones, roughly 90% of them present only once. Sequenced sample: peripheral blood. The receptor was isolated from a human donor in a cohort sampled during active COVID-19. The rearrangement uses TRBV6-4 and TRBJ2-2; the match to TRBD1 covers 7 bases. The CDR3 DNA reads as TGTGCCAGCAGCGTAGGGGGCTACACCGGGGAGCTGTTTTTT. This sequence encodes CASSVGGYTGELFF.